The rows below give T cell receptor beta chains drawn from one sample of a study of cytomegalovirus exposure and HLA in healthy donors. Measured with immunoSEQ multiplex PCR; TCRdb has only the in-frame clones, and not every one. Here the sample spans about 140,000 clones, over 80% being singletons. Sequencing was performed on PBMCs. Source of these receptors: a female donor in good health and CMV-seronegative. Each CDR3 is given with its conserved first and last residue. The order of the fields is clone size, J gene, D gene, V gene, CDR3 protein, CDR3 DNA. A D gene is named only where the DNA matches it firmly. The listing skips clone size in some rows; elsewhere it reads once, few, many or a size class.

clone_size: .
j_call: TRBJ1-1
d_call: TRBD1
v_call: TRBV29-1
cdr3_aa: CSVRRGLNTEAFF
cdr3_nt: TGCAGCGTTCGCAGGGGGCTAAACACTGAAGCTTTCTTT

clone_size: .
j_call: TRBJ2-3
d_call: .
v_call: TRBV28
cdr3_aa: CASRLTGTDTQYF
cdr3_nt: TGTGCCAGCAGACTGACTGGGACAGATACGCAGTATTTT

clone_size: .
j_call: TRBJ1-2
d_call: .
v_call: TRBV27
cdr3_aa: CASSLGRAGGYTF
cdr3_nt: TGTGCCAGCAGTTTAGGCAGGGCTGGGGGCTACACCTTC

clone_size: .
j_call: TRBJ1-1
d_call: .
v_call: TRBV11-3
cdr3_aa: CASSLTGSTTEAFF
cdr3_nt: TGTGCCAGCAGCTTAACAGGCTCCACCACTGAAGCTTTCTTT

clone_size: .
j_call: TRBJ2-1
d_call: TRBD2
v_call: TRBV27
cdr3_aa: CASSFRGGHRVEQFF
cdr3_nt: TGTGCCAGCAGTTTTCGGGGGGGCCACAGGGTTGAGCAGTTCTTC

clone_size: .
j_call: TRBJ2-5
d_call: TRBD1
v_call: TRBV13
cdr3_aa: CASSLVGQGAGTQYF
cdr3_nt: TGTGCCAGCAGCTTAGTGGGACAGGGGGCCGGGACCCAGTACTTC

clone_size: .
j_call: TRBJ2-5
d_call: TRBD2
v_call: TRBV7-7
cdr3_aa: CASSLVAGPQETQYF
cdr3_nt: TGTGCTAGCAGCTTAGTAGCGGGCCCCCAAGAGACCCAGTACTTC

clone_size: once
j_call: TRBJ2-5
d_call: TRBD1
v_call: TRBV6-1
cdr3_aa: CASMRGTAYQETQYF
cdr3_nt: TGTGCCAGCATGAGGGGGACAGCATACCAAGAGACCCAGTACTTC

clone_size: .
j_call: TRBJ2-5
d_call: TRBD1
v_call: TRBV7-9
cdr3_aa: CASSSSGQSGLLGETQYF
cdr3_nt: TGTGCCAGCAGCTCATCGGGACAGTCAGGCCTGTTGGGTGAGACCCAGTACTTC

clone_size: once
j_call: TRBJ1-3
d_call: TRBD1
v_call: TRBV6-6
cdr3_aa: CASTDGTVAGNTIYF
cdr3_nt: TGTGCCAGCACGGACGGGACAGTGGCGGGGAACACCATATATTTT